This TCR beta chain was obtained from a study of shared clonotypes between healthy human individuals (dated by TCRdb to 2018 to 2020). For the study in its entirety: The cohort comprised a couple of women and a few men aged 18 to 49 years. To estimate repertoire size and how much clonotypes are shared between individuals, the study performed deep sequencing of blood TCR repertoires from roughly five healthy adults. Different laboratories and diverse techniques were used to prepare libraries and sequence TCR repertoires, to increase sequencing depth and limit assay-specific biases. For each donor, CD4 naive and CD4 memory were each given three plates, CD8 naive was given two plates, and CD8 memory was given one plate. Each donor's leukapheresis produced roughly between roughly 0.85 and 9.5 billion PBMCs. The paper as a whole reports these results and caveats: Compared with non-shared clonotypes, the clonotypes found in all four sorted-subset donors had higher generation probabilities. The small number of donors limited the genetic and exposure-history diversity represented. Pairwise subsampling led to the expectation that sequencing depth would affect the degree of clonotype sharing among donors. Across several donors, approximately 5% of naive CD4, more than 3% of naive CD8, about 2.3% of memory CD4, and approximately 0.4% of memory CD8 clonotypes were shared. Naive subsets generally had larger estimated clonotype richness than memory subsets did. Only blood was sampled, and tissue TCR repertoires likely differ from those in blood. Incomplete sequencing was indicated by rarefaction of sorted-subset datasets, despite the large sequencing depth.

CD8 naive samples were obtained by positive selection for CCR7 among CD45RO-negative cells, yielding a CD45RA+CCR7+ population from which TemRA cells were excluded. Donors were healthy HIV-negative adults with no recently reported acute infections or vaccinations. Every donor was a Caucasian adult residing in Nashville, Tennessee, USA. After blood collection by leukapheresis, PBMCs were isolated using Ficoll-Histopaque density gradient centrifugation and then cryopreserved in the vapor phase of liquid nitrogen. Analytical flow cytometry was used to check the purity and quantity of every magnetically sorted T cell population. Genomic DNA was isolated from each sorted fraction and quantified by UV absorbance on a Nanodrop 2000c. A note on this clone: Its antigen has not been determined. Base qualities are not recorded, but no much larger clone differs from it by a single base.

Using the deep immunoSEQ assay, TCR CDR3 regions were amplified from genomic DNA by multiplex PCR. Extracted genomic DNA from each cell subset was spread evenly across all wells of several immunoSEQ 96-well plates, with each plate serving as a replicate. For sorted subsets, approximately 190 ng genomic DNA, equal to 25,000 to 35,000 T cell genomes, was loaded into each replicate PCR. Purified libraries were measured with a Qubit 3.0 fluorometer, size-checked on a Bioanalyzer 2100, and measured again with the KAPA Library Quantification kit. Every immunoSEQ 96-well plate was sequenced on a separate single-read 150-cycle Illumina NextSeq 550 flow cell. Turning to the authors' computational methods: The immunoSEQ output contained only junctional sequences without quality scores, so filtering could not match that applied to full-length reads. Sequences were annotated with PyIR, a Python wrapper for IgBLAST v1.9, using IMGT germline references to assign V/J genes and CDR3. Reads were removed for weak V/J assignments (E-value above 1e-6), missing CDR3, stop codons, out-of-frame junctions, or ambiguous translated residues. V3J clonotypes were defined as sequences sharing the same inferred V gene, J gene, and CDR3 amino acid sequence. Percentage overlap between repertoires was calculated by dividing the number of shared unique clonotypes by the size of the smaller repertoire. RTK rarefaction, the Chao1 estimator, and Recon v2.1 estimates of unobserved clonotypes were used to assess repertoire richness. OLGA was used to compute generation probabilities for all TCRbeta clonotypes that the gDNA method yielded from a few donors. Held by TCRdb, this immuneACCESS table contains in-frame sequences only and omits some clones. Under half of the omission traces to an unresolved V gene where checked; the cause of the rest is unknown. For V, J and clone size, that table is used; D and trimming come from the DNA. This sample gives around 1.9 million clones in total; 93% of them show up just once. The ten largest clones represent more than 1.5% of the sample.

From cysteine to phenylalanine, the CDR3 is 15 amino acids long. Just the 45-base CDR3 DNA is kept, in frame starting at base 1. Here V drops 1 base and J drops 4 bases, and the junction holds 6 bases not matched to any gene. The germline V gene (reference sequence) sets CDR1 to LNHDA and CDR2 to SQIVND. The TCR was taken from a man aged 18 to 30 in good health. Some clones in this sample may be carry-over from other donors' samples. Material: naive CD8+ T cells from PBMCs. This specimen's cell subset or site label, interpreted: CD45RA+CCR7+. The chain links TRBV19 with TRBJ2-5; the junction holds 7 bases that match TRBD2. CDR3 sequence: CASSIGAGSVETQYF. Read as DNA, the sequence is TGTGCCAGTAGTATAGGAGCGGGATCCGTAGAGACCCAGTACTTC.